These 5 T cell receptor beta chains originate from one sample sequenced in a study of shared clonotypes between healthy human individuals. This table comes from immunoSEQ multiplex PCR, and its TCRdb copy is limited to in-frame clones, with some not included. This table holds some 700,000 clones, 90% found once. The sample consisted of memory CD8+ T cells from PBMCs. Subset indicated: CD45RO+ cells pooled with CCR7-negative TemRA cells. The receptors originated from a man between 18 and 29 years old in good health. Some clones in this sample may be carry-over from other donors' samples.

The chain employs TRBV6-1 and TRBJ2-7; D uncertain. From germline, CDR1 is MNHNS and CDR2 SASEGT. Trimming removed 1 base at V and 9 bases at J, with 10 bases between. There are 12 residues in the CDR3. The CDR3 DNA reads TGTGCCAGCAGTGAAGTGTCAACCGTGCAGTACTTC. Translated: CASSEVSTVQYF.

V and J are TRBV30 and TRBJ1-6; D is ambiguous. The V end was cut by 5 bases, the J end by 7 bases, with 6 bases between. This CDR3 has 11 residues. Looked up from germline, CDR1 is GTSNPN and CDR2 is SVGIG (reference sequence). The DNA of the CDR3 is TGTGCCTGGGACATCAATTCACCCCTCCACTTT. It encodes CAWDINSPLHF.

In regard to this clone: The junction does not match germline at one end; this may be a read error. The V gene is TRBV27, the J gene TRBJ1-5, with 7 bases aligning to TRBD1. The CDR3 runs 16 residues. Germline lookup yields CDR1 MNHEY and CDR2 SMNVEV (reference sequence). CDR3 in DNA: TGTGCCAGCAGTTTGGTGGTAGGGGGCGCAAATCGGCCCCAGCATTTT. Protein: CASSLVVGGANRPQHF.

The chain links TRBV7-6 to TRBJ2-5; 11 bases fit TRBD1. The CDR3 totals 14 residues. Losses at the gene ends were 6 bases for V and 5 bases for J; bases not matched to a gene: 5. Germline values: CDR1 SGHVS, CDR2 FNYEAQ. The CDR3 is CASRGRDRGETQYF. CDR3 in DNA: TGTGCCAGCAGAGGTCGGGACAGGGGGGAGACCCAGTACTTC.

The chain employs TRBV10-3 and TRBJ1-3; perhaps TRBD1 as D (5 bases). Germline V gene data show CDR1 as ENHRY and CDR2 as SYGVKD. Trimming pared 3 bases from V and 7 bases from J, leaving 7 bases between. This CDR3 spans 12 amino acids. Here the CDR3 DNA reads TGTGCCATCAGTGAATGGGGGAACACCATATATTTT. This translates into CAISEWGNTIYF.